These 32 T cell receptor beta chains were all obtained from the same sample, sequenced in a study of molecular identifiers for immune sequencing clone quantification. TCRdb itself ran the PCR reads through MiXCR, one entry per CDR3 protein. The sample has under 800,000 distinct CDR3 sequences, less than 30% seen once. The sample taken for sequencing was naive CD8+ T cells from blood, with Jurkat cell RNA spiked in. Noted subset: FACS-sorted CD8+CD4-CCR7+CD45RA+ naive T cells. These receptors were taken from a human donor in good health. Some libraries in this study had Jurkat cell RNA spiked in.

The genes are TRBV21-1 and TRBJ2-7; TRBD2, the D gene given by the table, was not confirmed from the DNA. TRBV21-1 is reported as a pseudogene. The CDR3 runs to 19 residues. CDR3 bases: TGTGCCAGCAGCAAAGGGAAGCAAATGTCGGTAGCGGGCAACTACGAGCAGTACTTC. It encodes CASSKGKQMSVAGNYEQYF.

This clonotype was counted ten times or more. This chain connects TRBV14 to TRBJ1-1, with D perhaps TRBD1 (6 bases). This CDR3 has 16 residues. CDR1 SGHDN and CDR2 FVKESK come from the germline V gene. Deletions cut 1 base from V and 0 bases from J, with 12 bases between. CDR3 protein: CASSQGHRELNTEAFF. The CDR3, as DNA: TGTGCCAGCAGCCAAGGCCACAGGGAACTGAACACTGAAGCTTTCTTT.

This clonotype was picked up a small number of times. Being one base from a much bigger clone, this may be a read error. J is TRBJ2-5 and V is TRBV10-3, with D unclear. CDR3 length: 13 amino acids. Germline V gene data show CDR1 as ENHRY and CDR2 as SYGVKD. DNA of the CDR3: TGTGCCACCAGTGCCGCCAGCCAAGAGACCCAGTACTTC. This sequence encodes CATSAASQETQYF.

J is TRBJ2-5 and V is TRBV20-1; the match to TRBD1 covers 8 bases. CDR1 is DFQATT and CDR2 is SNEGSKA in the germline V gene (reference sequence). The CDR3 covers 13 residues. Germline trimming cut 5 bases from V and 7 bases from J; bases unmatched to any gene: 9. The CDR3 DNA sequence: TGCAGTGCTCCGGACAGGGCTAAAGGGACCCAGTACTTC. Residues: CSAPDRAKGTQYF.

Concerning this clonotype: At one boundary the junction diverges from the germline segment, which might be a read error. The genes are TRBV11-2 and TRBJ1-2; D is unclear. The CDR3 consists of 13 residues. Looked up from germline, CDR1 is SGHAT and CDR2 is FQNNGV. This chain's CDR3 is CASSIGTEYGHTF. The CDR3 coding sequence is TGTGCCAGCAGCATCGGAACGGAATATGGCCACACCTTC.

This clonotype has just a few counts. The chain links TRBV4-3 to TRBJ2-7, with 7 bases that match TRBD2. Trimming cost V 5 bases and J 0 bases; bases outside gene matches: 7. The CDR3 runs 15 residues. The V gene's germline CDR1 is LGHNA and CDR2 YSLEER. CDR3 region: CASSSRAGISYEQYF. CDR3 nucleotides: TGCGCCAGCAGCTCCAGAGCGGGGATCTCCTACGAGCAGTACTTC.

This chain uses TRBV29-1 with TRBJ2-5; D might be TRBD2 (5 bases). The CDR3 has 12 residues. Trimming left V 7 bases short and J 4 bases short, with 13 bases between. Germline lookup yields CDR1 SQVTM and CDR2 ANQGSEA. The CDR3 coding sequence is TGCAGCGCCTTTAGCGAACGAGAGACCCAGTACTTC. The encoded protein is CSAFSERETQYF.

Only a few counts were recorded for this clonotype. The V gene is TRBV12-3 or TRBV12-4, the J gene TRBJ2-7; 7 positions match TRBD1. Germline trimming cut 2 bases from V and 2 bases from J; bases unmatched to any gene: 15. The CDR3 is 18 amino acids. Here the CDR3 reads CASSLRAPGQRFAYEQYF. In DNA, the CDR3 is TGTGCCAGCAGTTTACGAGCTCCGGGACAGAGATTTGCCTACGAGCAGTACTTC.

There are many counts of this clonotype. The V gene is TRBV4-3, the J gene TRBJ2-3; D assignment may be TRBD1 or TRBD2 (5 bases each). V lost 3 bases, J lost 4 bases, and 11 bases lay in between. Germline V gene lookup returns CDR1 LGHNA and CDR2 YSLEER. The CDR3 contains 14 residues. As DNA, the CDR3 is TGCGCCAGCAGCCATTTCCAGGGAGCAGATACGCAGTATTTT. Amino acid sequence: CASSHFQGADTQYF.

For this clonotype: This sequence may be a read error, since a much larger clone differs from it by one base. In this CDR3 the conserved last residue, phenylalanine or tryptophan, is missing, so a read error is likely. This chain uses TRBV6-1 with TRBJ1-1; a possible D gene is TRBD1 (5 bases). The length of the CDR3 is 15 residues. The germline gives CDR1 MNHNS, CDR2 SASEGT. The V end lost 0 bases, the J end lost 5 bases, and 13 bases lay between the germline ends. The CDR3 nucleotides read TGTGCCAGCAGTGAAGCGAGTGTGGGGGGAACTGAAGCTTTCTTA. It encodes CASSEASVGGTEAFL.

The chain links TRBV4-3 to TRBJ2-1; no clear D gene. This CDR3 spans 14 amino acids. The V end lost 0 bases, the J end lost 5 bases, and 8 bases lay between the germline ends. Germline V gene sequence: CDR1 LGHNA, CDR2 YSLEER. The CDR3 coding sequence is TGCGCCAGCAGCCAAGATCCCGGGCACAATGAGCAGTTCTTC. Translated: CASSQDPGHNEQFF.

This clonotype came up a few times. V gene TRBV4-3 combines with J gene TRBJ2-3; D call uncertain. V lost 1 base and J lost 6, with 11 bases in between. CDR3 length: 14 amino acids. Germline V gives CDR1 LGHNA, CDR2 YSLEER. CDR3 in DNA: TGCGCCAGCAGCCAAGGCACAACCGGGGATACGCAGTATTTT. Amino acid sequence: CASSQGTTGDTQYF.

This clonotype was observed many times. The rearrangement links TRBV20-1 to TRBJ1-1; TRBD1 aligns across 8 bases. In germline, CDR1 is DFQATT, CDR2 SNEGSKA (reference sequence). This CDR3 comprises 16 residues. After removal of 0 bases from V and 1 base from J, the junction contained 7 bases not matched to a gene. The CDR3 loop reads CSARDAGQGANTEAFF. The CDR3 DNA reads as TGCAGTGCTAGAGATGCGGGGCAGGGGGCGAACACTGAAGCTTTCTTT.

The chain couples TRBV20-1 to TRBJ2-7; D gene uncertain. The ends were cut back, 2 bases at V and 3 bases at J, with 20 bases in the middle. The CDR3 has 16 residues. CDR1 and CDR2 from the germline V gene are DFQATT and SNEGSKA (reference sequence). CDR3 sequence reads: CSARWANVRLNYEQYF. CDR3 sequence (DNA): TGCAGTGCTAGATGGGCAAACGTCCGACTTAACTACGAGCAGTACTTC.

This clonotype has a handful of counts. With a far larger clone one base away, a read error is the likely cause. The chain carries TRBV12-3 or TRBV12-4 and TRBJ1-5; D ambiguous. The CDR3 covers 13 residues. CDR3 in amino acids: CASSFDSNQPHHF. The CDR3 region has the DNA TGTGCCAGCAGTTTTGATAGCAATCAGCCCCACCATTTT.

This clonotype occurred many times. CDR3 in amino acids: CASSYQTNTEAFF. CDR3 nucleotides: TGTGCCAGCAGCTATCAGACGAACACTGAAGCTTTCTTT. The J gene is TRBJ1-1, the V gene TRBV7-9; D uncertain. Trimming pared 4 bases from V and 1 base from J, leaving 7 bases between. CDR1 SEHNR and CDR2 FQNEAQ come from the germline V gene (reference sequence). This CDR3 contains 13 residues.

In its sample, this clonotype was seen many times. The chain employs TRBV27 and TRBJ2-3; 9 bases line up with TRBD1. The CDR3 length is 16 residues. V was clipped by 6 bases and J by 5 bases; unmatched bases: 12. The germline V gene encodes CDR1 MNHEY and CDR2 SMNVEV (reference sequence). The CDR3 region has the DNA TGTGCCAGCAGGAATGCTGGGACAGGGATGGTAGATACGCAGTATTTT. Its protein product is CASRNAGTGMVDTQYF.

A remark on this clonotype: A junction end diverges from the germline sequence, so it may reflect a read error. The chain uses TRBV4-3 and TRBJ2-7; no firm D call. This CDR3 has 14 residues. Germline CDR1 and CDR2: LGHNA and YSLEER. CDR3 sequence: CAGSHTGSSYGQYF. CDR3 sequence (DNA): TGCGCCGGCAGCCACACGGGTAGCTCCTACGGGCAGTACTTC.

This chain uses TRBV28 with TRBJ1-2; possibly TRBD1 for D (5 bases). The germline V and J ends were trimmed by 3 bases and 4 bases, with 12 bases remaining between them. The CDR3 is made up of 14 amino acids. CDR1 is MDHEN and CDR2 is SYDVKM in the germline V gene. The chain's CDR3 is CASSFLLDSYGYTF. CDR3 DNA: TGTGCCAGCAGTTTCCTACTTGACAGCTATGGCTACACCTTC.

This clonotype was found many times. This sequence joins TRBV3-1 and TRBJ2-7; TRBD1 agrees at 11 bases. V dropped 4 bases and J dropped 5; count of bases not matched to a gene: 7. The CDR3 loop spans 15 amino acids. Germline CDR1 is LGHDT and CDR2 is YNNKEL (reference sequence). The CDR3 region is CASSRRTGGVDEQYF. CDR3 sequence (DNA): TGTGCCAGCAGCCGTAGGACAGGGGGCGTCGACGAGCAGTACTTC.

As to this clonotype: A read error is possible here, since a much larger clone lies one base away. This chain connects TRBV20-1 to TRBJ1-1; TRBD1 aligns across 8 bases. Germline-derived CDR1 and CDR2 are DFQATT and SNEGSKA (reference sequence). V was pared by 8 bases and J by 4 bases, with 15 bases of the junction left unmatched. CDR3 size: 15 residues. The CDR3 loop reads CSTIPTGAVVTEAFF. CDR3 bases: TGCAGTACTATCCCGACAGGGGCCGTCGTCACTGAAGCTTTCTTT.

This clonotype has a count of ten or more. The J gene is TRBJ1-5, the V gene TRBV19; weak D call: TRBD1 (5 bases). V dropped 9 bases and J dropped 1 base, with 16 bases sitting between them. The CDR3 runs 15 residues. Germline V gene lookup returns CDR1 LNHDA and CDR2 SQIVND (reference sequence). The chain's CDR3 is CASTQGGGSNQPQHF. The CDR3 DNA follows: TGTGCCAGCACCCAGGGCGGGGGAAGCAATCAGCCCCAGCATTTT. Drawing the rest from reference TRBV19 and TRBJ1-5, the complete variable domain is DGGITQSPKYLFRKEGQNVTLSCEQNLNHDAMYWYRQDPGQGLRLIYYSQIVNDFQKGDIAEGYSVSREKKESFPLTVTSAQKNPTAFYLCASTQGGGSNQPQHFGDGTRLSIL.

Comments on this clonotype: A much larger clone sits a single nucleotide away, making a read error possible. The V call is TRBV7-7, the J call TRBJ2-3; possible D gene TRBD1, 6 bases. The germline V gene has CDR1 SSHAT and CDR2 FNYEAQ (reference sequence). The length of the CDR3 is 14 residues. The CDR3 region has the DNA TGTGCCAGCAGCTTAGGTCAGGGGAAGGATACGCTGTATTTT. It translates to CASSLGQGKDTLYF.

With respect to this clonotype: A much larger clone sits a single nucleotide away, making a read error possible. The rearrangement uses TRBV13 and TRBJ2-3; 10 bases are shared with TRBD2. From germline, CDR1 is PRHDT and CDR2 FYEKMQ (reference sequence). J was trimmed by 3 bases and V by 5 bases; bases with no gene match: 11. The CDR3 spans 17 residues. Here the CDR3 reads CASSPAGASGSTDTQYF. The CDR3 DNA reads as TGTGCCAGCAGCCCTGCCGGGGCTAGCGGGAGTACAGATACGCAGTATTTT.

The chain combines TRBV13 with TRBJ2-1, with a tentative D call TRBD2 (6 bases). Germline CDR1 is PRHDT and CDR2 is FYEKMQ (reference sequence). There are 17 residues in the CDR3. The V end lost 2 bases, the J end lost 2 bases, and 16 bases lay between the germline ends. CDR3 region: CASSLYPPGVAYNEQFF. The DNA of the CDR3 is TGTGCCAGCAGCTTATACCCCCCGGGAGTGGCCTACAATGAGCAGTTCTTC.

This clonotype was counted at least ten times. V gene TRBV5-1 combines with J gene TRBJ2-7; TRBD1 matches 7 bases. Germline V gene sequence: CDR1 SGHRS, CDR2 YFSETQ. CDR3 size: 14 residues. With V trimmed by 3 bases and J by 3 bases, 6 bases remained unmatched. The CDR3 protein is CASSWDSSNYEQYF. The CDR3 DNA reads TGCGCCAGCAGCTGGGACAGTAGTAACTACGAGCAGTACTTC.

The chain recombines TRBV4-1 with TRBJ1-1, with a tentative D call TRBD1 (5 bases). This CDR3 spans 13 amino acids. CDR1 MGHRA and CDR2 YSYEKL come from the germline V gene. Trimming removed 1 base from V and 8 bases from J, with 11 bases in between. The CDR3 is CASSQGSGTEAFF. Here the CDR3 DNA reads TGCGCCAGCAGCCAAGGTTCCGGGACGGAAGCTTTCTTT.

Points on this clonotype: A much larger clone differs by one base, so this may be a read error. The CDR3 end shows no conserved phenylalanine or tryptophan, and so a read error is likely. The rearrangement joins TRBV6-2 or TRBV6-3 to TRBJ1-5, with D tentatively TRBD1 (6 bases). V gave up 7 bases and J gave up 6 bases, with 10 bases separating them. This CDR3 contains 12 residues. Germline V CDR1 and CDR2: MNHEY, SVGEGT. The CDR3 loop is CASNRGRQPQHS. CDR3 DNA: TGTGCCAGCAATCGGGGGCGTCAGCCCCAGCATTCT.

This clonotype was counted only a few times. The chain joins TRBV21-1 to TRBJ2-7. TRBV21-1 is described as a pseudogene. There are 12 residues in the CDR3. CDR3 loop: CASSKDGREQYF. In DNA form, the CDR3 reads TGTGCCAGCAGCAAAGATGGCCGCGAGCAGTACTTC.

A few counts support this clonotype. The genes are TRBV7-8 and TRBJ2-2, with D unclear. Germline V gene data show CDR1 as SGHVS and CDR2 as FQNEAQ. There are 14 residues in the CDR3. V lost 1 base and J lost 8, with 11 bases in between. Here the CDR3 DNA reads TGTGCCAGCAGCTTAGGTTGGGCTGCTGGGGAGCTGTTTTTT. It codes for CASSLGWAAGELFF. Full variable domain (outside the CDR3, taken from reference TRBV7-8 and TRBJ2-2): GAGVSQSPRYKVAKRGQDVALRCDPISGHVSLFWYQQALGQGPEFLTYFQNEAQLDKSGLPSDRFFAERPEGSVSTLKIQRTQQEDSAVYLCASSLGWAAGELFFGEGSRLTVL.

With regard to this clonotype: A much larger clone sits a single nucleotide away, making a read error possible. This sequence joins TRBV7-3 and TRBJ2-1; possibly TRBD1 for D (6 bases). Trimming stripped 3 bases from V and 9 bases from J, with 9 bases between. The CDR3 sequence is 12 residues long. Germline values: CDR1 SGHTA, CDR2 FQGTGA. The CDR3 DNA follows: TGTGCCAGCAGCTTCACAGGGTTTGAGCAGTTCTTC. As protein: CASSFTGFEQFF.

On this clonotype: The junction departs from the called germline gene at one end, perhaps through a read error. This chain links TRBV7-7 with TRBJ2-6; D is undetermined. The CDR3 contains 19 residues. Germline V CDR1 and CDR2: SSHAT, FNYEAQ (reference sequence). The CDR3 protein is CASSQPRQKPYSGANVLTF. CDR3 nucleotides: TGTGCTAGCAGCCAACCGCGGCAGAAACCCTACTCTGGGGCCAACGTCCTGACTTTC. The entire variable domain, with the rest obtained from reference TRBV7-7 and TRBJ2-6, is as follows: GAGVSQSPRYKVTKRGQDVTLRCDPISSHATLYWYQQALGQGPEFLTYFNYEAQPDKSGLPSDRFSAERPEGSISTLTIQRTEQRDSAMYRCASSQPRQKPYSGANVLTFGAGSRLTVL.